The clone carrying this T cell receptor beta chain was observed a few times. Its antigen remains unknown. Cultured CD4+ T-cell DNA underwent Oncomine TCR Beta short-read sequencing. TCRdb re-analysed the PCR reads in MiXCR, keeping a single row per CDR3 protein. The sample records about 12,000 distinct CDR3 sequences, about 60% being singletons. CDR3 size: 13 residues. Germline loops: CDR1 SGHTS, CDR2 YDEGEE. V was trimmed by 0 bases and J by 2 bases, leaving 6 bases between them. Described treatment: roughly ten-day PBMC culture with coronavirus spike peptide pools or control peptides (ViraFEST assay). The culture of roughly 2 million PBMCs per well included approximately 10 IU/ml IL-2 and around 10 ug/ml peptide pools. The data derive from a study of vaccination and CD4 T cells after COVID-19. Study summary: Recovered-phase convalescent patients showed SARS-CoV-2 positivity by nasal swab PCR; 9 or 10 were mild, one severe.

Sequencing used CD4+ T cells from blood, cultured in vitro, obtained before SARS-CoV-2 vaccination. The sequence was collected from a human donor who had recovered from COVID-19. The rearrangement joins TRBV5-8 to TRBJ2-7; no clear D. CDR3 amino acids: CASSLDQTYEQYF. CDR3 DNA: TGTGCCAGCAGCTTGGATCAGACCTACGAGCAGTACTTC.